Below are 2 T cell receptor beta chains sequenced from a single sample in a study of cytomegalovirus exposure and HLA in healthy donors. The PCR employed 60 Vbeta primers together with 13 Jbeta primers. Data came from immunoSEQ multiplex PCR; TCRdb stores just in-frame clones and leaves some out. In all, the sample yields 70,000 or so clones. Sequencing was performed on PBMCs. The receptors shown here come from a female donor in good health and CMV-seropositive.

The chain joins TRBV4-3 to TRBJ2-3, with D maybe TRBD1 (5 bases). Per germline, CDR1 LGHNA and CDR2 YSLEER. Deletions cut 2 bases from V and 1 base from J, with 7 bases between. The CDR3 has 14 residues. The CDR3 region has the DNA TGCGCCAGCAGCCAACAGGGCCGCACAGATACGCAGTATTTT. Translated: CASSQQGRTDTQYF.

The DNA of the CDR3 is TGTGCCAGCAGCCCCAGCCCAGCGGGGAATTACAATGAGCAGTTCTTC. Protein: CASSPSPAGNYNEQFF. The chain has TRBV4-2 and TRBJ2-1; TRBD2 matches at 7 bases. CDR3 size: 16 residues. Germline V gene data show CDR1 as LGHNA and CDR2 as YNFKEQ. The V gene end was trimmed by 4 bases and the J gene end by 4 bases; junction bases not matched to a gene: 10.